The sequence of this TCR beta chain was determined in a study of blood T cell repertoires in COVID-19. The wider study: Sites in the United States, Italy and Spain provided acute and convalescent COVID-19 samples. T cells, B-cell-depleted T cells, or PBMCs provided the cDNA or gDNA that served as material.

Trimming removed 5 bases from V and 2 bases from J; junction bases left unmatched: 8. This CDR3 region has 15 residues. The V gene's germline CDR1 is MNHEY and CDR2 SMNVEV (reference sequence). Study processing details: Quantification of nucleated cells was approximated via reference gene primer amplification. Profiling relied on immunoSEQ multiplex PCR, and the TCRdb table lists in-frame clones only, not all of them. V and J calls and clone size follow that table, whereas D and trimming were derived from the DNA. The sample holds about 200,000 clones; 65% to 90% are singletons and the top ten take almost 4.5%.

The chain carries TRBV27 and TRBJ1-1, with 7 bases matching TRBD1. This sequence originates from a man between 45 and 60 years old with acute or convalescent COVID-19. The specimen sequenced was peripheral blood. The CDR3 DNA reads TGTGCCAGCAGTACGCACAGGGGTCGAAACACTGAAGCTTTCTTT. It specifies CASSTHRGRNTEAFF.